The T cell receptor (beta chain) under discussion was sequenced for a study of post-analysis software for immune sequencing data. Study-level information: Several disease courses (relapsing-remitting, secondary progressive and progressive-relapsing) of multiple sclerosis were included. General study points: Clustering by F measure revealed strong co-clustering among samples prepared together in one batch. TRBV segments more frequent in patients than in controls numbered five and included TRBV5-6, TRBV5-1 and TRBV20-1. Normalized Chao1 diversity was significantly lower in multiple sclerosis patients than in controls.

CDR1 is SGHVS, CDR2 FQNEAQ, per germline. The CDR3 extends over 17 amino acids. Trimming removed 5 bases from V and 2 bases from J, with 20 bases in between. A few counts support this clonotype. Its antigen is unidentified. Researchers reported that TCR beta cDNA libraries carried unique molecular identifiers. When 1 to 10 million T cells were used, they gave around 500,000 cDNA molecules. Each CDR3 protein gets one entry after TCRdb re-called the PCR reads with MiXCR. In the table there are about 560,000 distinct CDR3 sequences, 44% of which are singletons. The material sequenced was blood. This TCR was recovered from a girl aged 10-17 years with multiple sclerosis. The gene calls are TRBV7-8 and TRBJ2-3; D possibly corresponds to TRBD2 (6 bases). The CDR3 sequence is CASSPRGTSQFTDTQYF. The CDR3 nucleotides are TGTGCCAGCAGCCCAAGAGGGACTTCACAATTCACAGATACGCAGTATTTT. The full variable domain, its missing parts supplied by reference TRBV7-8 and TRBJ2-3, is GAGVSQSPRYKVAKRGQDVALRCDPISGHVSLFWYQQALGQGPEFLTYFQNEAQLDKSGLPSDRFFAERPEGSVSTLKIQRTQQEDSAVYLCASSPRGTSQFTDTQYFGPGTRLTVL.